The 21 T cell receptor beta chains listed next were all sequenced from one sample in a study of neoadjuvant nivolumab and ipilimumab in lung cancer (TCRdb year 2020). Libraries were made using the immunoSEQ multiplex PCR assay. TCRdb provides this immuneACCESS table in a form limited to in-frame rearrangements. Some clones are lacking; in checked studies, under half of them reflect an unresolved V gene, and why the rest are absent is not known. This sample holds approximately 20,000 clones; 87% were observed only once. Of the sample, 2% to 2.5% is held by the ten largest clones. The label giving this sample's time point can be read as: pretherapy, before neoadjuvant immune checkpoint inhibitors. Specimen: peripheral blood, collected before neoadjuvant nivolumab, alone or with ipilimumab. The receptors come from an adult with non-small cell lung cancer.

This clone was found a few times. V is TRBV5-4 and J is TRBJ1-1; no clear D gene. Germline V lookup: CDR1 SGHNT, CDR2 YYREEE (reference sequence). This CDR3 contains 14 residues. The V end lost 2 bases, the J end lost 3 bases, and 11 bases lay between the germline ends. CDR3 in amino acids: CASSFNLRDTEAFF. CDR3 sequence (DNA): TGTGCCAGCAGCTTTAACCTTAGAGACACTGAAGCTTTCTTT.

This clone was counted a single time. This chain uses TRBV7-6 with TRBJ1-5; D gene ambiguous. The germline V gene encodes CDR1 SGHVS and CDR2 FNYEAQ. The V end was cut by 3 bases, the J end by 0 bases, with 9 bases between. The CDR3 is 15 residues long. The CDR3, as DNA: TGTGCCAGCAGCTTTTCACATTATAGCAATCAGCCCCAGCATTTT. Encoded protein: CASSFSHYSNQPQHF.

The chain has TRBV7-9 and TRBJ2-3; TRBD2 matches at 15 bases. Germline lookup yields CDR1 SEHNR and CDR2 FQNEAQ (reference sequence). The CDR3 has 17 amino acids. Trimming cost V 5 bases and J 5 bases; bases outside gene matches: 8. The CDR3 bases are TGTGCCAGCAGCACCCGGACTAGCGGGAGGGTAGAAGATACGCAGTATTTT. It is translated as CASSTRTSGRVEDTQYF.

This chain joins TRBV7-2 and TRBJ2-2, with TRBD2 as a possible D gene (6 bases). Germline V gene lookup returns CDR1 SGHTA and CDR2 FQGNSA. The CDR3 is made up of 18 amino acids. V was trimmed by 1 base and J by 5 bases, leaving 20 bases between them. In nucleotides, the CDR3 is TGTGCCAGCAGCTTAGAAGGTTTGCGGGATGCGGGGACCGGGGAGCTGTTTTTT. Translating it yields CASSLEGLRDAGTGELFF.

This sequence joins TRBV29-1 and TRBJ2-7, with 8 bases identical to TRBD2. CDR1 SQVTM and CDR2 ANQGSEA come from the germline V gene. The CDR3 has 14 residues. The V and J ends lost 7 bases and 2 bases, in that order; junction bases with no gene match: 10. The CDR3, as DNA: TGCAGCGCACAGACTAGCGCGAGAGCCTACGAGCAGTACTTC. As protein: CSAQTSARAYEQYF.

The chain recombines TRBV7-8 with TRBJ2-3; D perhaps matches TRBD2 (5 bases). V was cut by 1 base and J by 3 bases, with 11 bases left in between. Germline CDR1 and CDR2: SGHVS and FQNEAQ. The CDR3 is 15 amino acids. CDR3 loop: CASSLVGGKTDTQYF. CDR3 in DNA: TGTGCCAGCAGCTTAGTTGGAGGCAAGACAGATACGCAGTATTTT.

The CDR3 sequence is CASSFDRASDGYTF. The CDR3, as DNA: TGTGCCAGCAGCTTTGACAGGGCAAGCGATGGCTACACCTTC. The chain has TRBV7-9 and TRBJ1-2; TRBD1 matches 7 bases. This CDR3 has 14 amino acids. V shed 3 bases, J shed 6 bases, and the junction held 7 bases outside the gene matches. In germline, CDR1 is SEHNR, CDR2 FQNEAQ (reference sequence).

The rearrangement links TRBV7-9 to TRBJ2-5; D is unresolved. Germline assignment: CDR1 SEHNR and CDR2 FQNEAQ (reference sequence). V gave up 5 bases and J gave up 3 bases, with 13 bases separating them. This CDR3 has 14 residues. Written as DNA, the CDR3 is TGTGCCAGCAGCCCCCGGTGGGGTGAAGAGACCCAGTACTTC. Translation gives CASSPRWGEETQYF.

The J gene is TRBJ2-5, the V gene TRBV14, with 7 bases identical to TRBD2. Germline assignment: CDR1 SGHDN and CDR2 FVKESK. The V and J ends lost 0 bases and 11 bases, in that order; junction bases with no gene match: 3. The CDR3 has 12 residues. The CDR3 nucleotides are TGTGCCAGCAGCCAAGAGACTAGCCCACAGTACTTC. Protein sequence: CASSQETSPQYF.

The chain links TRBV5-1 to TRBJ2-3; D is possibly TRBD1 (7 bases). V lost 0 bases, J lost 5 bases, and 13 bases lay in between. Per germline, CDR1 SGHRS and CDR2 YFSETQ. The CDR3 sequence is 15 residues long. The CDR3 DNA reads as TGCGCCAGCAGCTTGGGTGGAGGGGGCATAGATACGCAGTATTTT. Translated: CASSLGGGGIDTQYF.

The J gene is TRBJ1-3, the V gene TRBV18; D uncertain. V was pared by 5 bases and J by 0 bases, with 8 bases between. The CDR3 extends over 14 amino acids. Looked up from germline, CDR1 is KGHSH and CDR2 is LQKENI. CDR3 protein: CASSNSYSGNTIYF. The CDR3 DNA is TGTGCCAGCTCAAACAGCTACTCTGGAAACACCATATATTTT.

This rearrangement joins TRBV18 to TRBJ1-1; D gene ambiguous. The CDR3 runs 12 residues. Germline CDR1 and CDR2: KGHSH and LQKENI. Trimming removed 4 bases from V and 2 bases from J, with 5 bases in between. CDR3 loop: CASSQINTEAFF. In nucleotides, the CDR3 is TGTGCCAGCTCACAAATAAACACTGAAGCTTTCTTT.

The V gene is TRBV10-3, the J gene TRBJ1-3; D unresolved. The CDR3 covers 14 residues. V lost 8 bases and J 2 bases, leaving 13 bases between the germline ends. Germline V gives CDR1 ENHRY, CDR2 SYGVKD. CDR3 coding DNA: TGTGCCATCGAGGAAGGTAAAACTGGAAACACCATATATTTT. It encodes CAIEEGKTGNTIYF.

This chain links TRBV29-1 with TRBJ2-2; TRBD2 might be the D (5 bases). V dropped 7 bases and J dropped 1 base, with 10 bases sitting between them. This CDR3 is 13 amino acids long. Looked up from germline, CDR1 is SQVTM and CDR2 is ANQGSEA. CDR3 region: CSGTGKNTGELFF. DNA of the CDR3: TGCAGCGGCACCGGGAAGAACACCGGGGAGCTGTTTTTT.

The rearrangement links TRBV2 to TRBJ2-3, with TRBD2 as a possible D gene (6 bases). Per germline, CDR1 SNHLY and CDR2 FYNNEI. Trimming took 11 bases from V and 4 from J, leaving 10 bases between them. The CDR3 contains 11 residues. DNA for the CDR3: TGTGCCTCCACGGGAGCAGATACGCAGTATTTT. Its translation: CASTGADTQYF.

In this sample, this clone turned up a few times. The chain employs TRBV30 and TRBJ2-3; D is uncertain. V lost 3 bases and J lost 1, with 11 bases in between. This CDR3 has 14 amino acids. Germline V lookup: CDR1 GTSNPN, CDR2 SVGIG (reference sequence). The CDR3 nucleotides read TGTGCCTGGAGCCTCCCCGGTGGCACAGATACGCAGTATTTT. This translates into CAWSLPGGTDTQYF.

The chain employs TRBV7-9 and TRBJ2-3; 11 bases are shared with TRBD2. V lost 2 bases and J lost 0; bases outside the gene matches: 4. Germline loops: CDR1 SEHNR, CDR2 FQNEAQ (reference sequence). This CDR3 has 17 residues. The CDR3 loop is CASSLRRLAGSTDTQYF. The CDR3 bases are TGTGCCAGCAGCTTAAGGAGACTAGCGGGGAGCACAGATACGCAGTATTTT.

The V call is TRBV2, the J call TRBJ2-1; D remains unclear. CDR3 length: 12 amino acids. V shed 10 bases and J shed 9 bases, with 16 bases lying between them. CDR1 SNHLY and CDR2 FYNNEI come from the germline V gene. CDR3 DNA: TGTGCCAACACCCTCGGCCTACGTGAGCAGTTCTTC. Protein: CANTLGLREQFF.

The gene calls are TRBV15 and TRBJ2-5, with D tentatively TRBD1 or TRBD2 (5 bases each). This CDR3 has 14 amino acids. The germline gives CDR1 LNHNV, CDR2 YYDKDF (reference sequence). Trimming pared 4 bases from V and 3 bases from J, leaving 12 bases between. The CDR3 here is CATSTWDGEETQYF. CDR3 sequence (DNA): TGTGCCACCAGCACCTGGGACGGCGAAGAGACCCAGTACTTC.

The chain recombines TRBV18 with TRBJ2-2; 10 nucleotides align to TRBD2. The CDR3 loop spans 16 amino acids. With 1 base clipped from V and 4 bases from J, the junction kept 3 bases outside the gene matches. The germline gives CDR1 KGHSH, CDR2 LQKENI. The CDR3 nucleotides read TGTGCCAGCTCACCACGGCTAGCGGGGGCCACCGGGGAGCTGTTTTTT. It specifies CASSPRLAGATGELFF.

This sequence joins TRBV5-1 and TRBJ2-7; D possibly corresponds to TRBD2 (5 bases). The germline V and J ends were trimmed by 2 bases and 2 bases, with 11 bases remaining between them. Germline CDR1 is SGHRS and CDR2 is YFSETQ. The CDR3 has 14 residues. This CDR3 is CASSFSSGTYEQYF. In DNA form, the CDR3 reads TGCGCCAGCAGCTTTAGTTCGGGGACCTACGAGCAGTACTTC.